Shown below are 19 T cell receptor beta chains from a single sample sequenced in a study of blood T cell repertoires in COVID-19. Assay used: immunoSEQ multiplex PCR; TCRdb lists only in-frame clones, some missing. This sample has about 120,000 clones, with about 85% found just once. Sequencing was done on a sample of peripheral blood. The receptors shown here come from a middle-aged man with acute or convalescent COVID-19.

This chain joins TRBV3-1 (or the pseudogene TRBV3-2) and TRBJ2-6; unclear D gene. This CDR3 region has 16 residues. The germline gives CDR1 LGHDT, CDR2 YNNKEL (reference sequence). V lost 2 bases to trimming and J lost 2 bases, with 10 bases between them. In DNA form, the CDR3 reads TGTGCCAGCAGCCAAATGGGCAGCACTGGGGCCAACGTCCTGACTTTC. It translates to CASSQMGSTGANVLTF.

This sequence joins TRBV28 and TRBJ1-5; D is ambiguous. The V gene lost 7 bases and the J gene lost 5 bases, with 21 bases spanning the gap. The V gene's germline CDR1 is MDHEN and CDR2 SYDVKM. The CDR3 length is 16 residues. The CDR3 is CASIPPPGQLYQPQHF. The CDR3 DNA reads TGTGCCAGCATCCCGCCCCCTGGGCAACTGTATCAGCCCCAGCATTTT.

CDR3 coding DNA: TGTGCCAGCAGCCCTTTGGGACTAGCGGGGATAGATACGCAGTATTTT. It translates to CASSPLGLAGIDTQYF. The chain links TRBV3-1 (or the pseudogene TRBV3-2) to TRBJ2-3; 13 positions agree with TRBD2. This CDR3 region has 16 residues. Germline V gene lookup returns CDR1 LGHDT and CDR2 YNNKEL (reference sequence). The trim removed 4 bases at V and 5 bases at J, leaving 6 bases unmatched.

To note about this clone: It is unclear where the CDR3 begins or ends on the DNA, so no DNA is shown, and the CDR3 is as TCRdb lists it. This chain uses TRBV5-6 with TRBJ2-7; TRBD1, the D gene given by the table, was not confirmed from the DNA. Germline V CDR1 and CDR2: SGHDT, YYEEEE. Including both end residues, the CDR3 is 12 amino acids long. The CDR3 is CASSWGQGAMYF.

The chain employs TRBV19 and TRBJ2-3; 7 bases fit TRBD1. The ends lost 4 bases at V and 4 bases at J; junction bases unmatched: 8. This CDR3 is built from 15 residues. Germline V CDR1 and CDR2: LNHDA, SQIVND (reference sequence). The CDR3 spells CASSRWQGVPDTQYF. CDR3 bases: TGTGCCAGTAGTAGGTGGCAGGGGGTCCCAGATACGCAGTATTTT. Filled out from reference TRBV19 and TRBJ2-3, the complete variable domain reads DGGITQSPKYLFRKEGQNVTLSCEQNLNHDAMYWYRQDPGQGLRLIYYSQIVNDFQKGDIAEGYSVSREKKESFPLTVTSAQKNPTAFYLCASSRWQGVPDTQYFGPGTRLTVL.

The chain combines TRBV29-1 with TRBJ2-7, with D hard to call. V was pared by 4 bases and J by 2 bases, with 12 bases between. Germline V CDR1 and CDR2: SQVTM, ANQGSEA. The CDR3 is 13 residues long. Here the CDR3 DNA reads TGCAGCGTTGTGGCCAGTCCAACCTACGAGCAGTACTTC. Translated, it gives CSVVASPTYEQYF.

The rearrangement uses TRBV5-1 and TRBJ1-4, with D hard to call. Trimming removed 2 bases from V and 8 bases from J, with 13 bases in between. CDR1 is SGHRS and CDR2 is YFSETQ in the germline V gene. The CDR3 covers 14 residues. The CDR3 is CASSFGGPGEKLFF. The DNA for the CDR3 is TGCGCCAGCAGCTTTGGCGGCCCGGGGGAAAAACTGTTTTTT.

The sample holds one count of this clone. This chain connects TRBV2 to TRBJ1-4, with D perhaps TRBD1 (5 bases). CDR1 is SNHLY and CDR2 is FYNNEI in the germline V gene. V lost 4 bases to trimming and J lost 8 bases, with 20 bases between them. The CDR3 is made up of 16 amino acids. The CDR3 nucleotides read TGTGCCAGCAGTGGCCGTCTTCAGGGCCCTCGGGAAAAACTGTTTTTT. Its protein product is CASSGRLQGPREKLFF.

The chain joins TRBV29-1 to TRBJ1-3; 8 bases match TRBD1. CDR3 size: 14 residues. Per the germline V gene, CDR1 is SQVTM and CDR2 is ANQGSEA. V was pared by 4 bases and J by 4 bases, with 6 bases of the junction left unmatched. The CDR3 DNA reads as TGCAGCGTTGCTGCAGGGGGCACCGGAAACACCATATATTTT. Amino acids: CSVAAGGTGNTIYF.

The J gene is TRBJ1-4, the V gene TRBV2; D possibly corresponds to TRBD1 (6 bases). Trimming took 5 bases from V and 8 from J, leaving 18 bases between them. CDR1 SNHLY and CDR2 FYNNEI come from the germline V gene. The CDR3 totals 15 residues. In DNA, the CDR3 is TGTGCCAGCAGTACAGGGTTCACAAGAAAAGAAAAACTGTTTTTT. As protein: CASSTGFTRKEKLFF.

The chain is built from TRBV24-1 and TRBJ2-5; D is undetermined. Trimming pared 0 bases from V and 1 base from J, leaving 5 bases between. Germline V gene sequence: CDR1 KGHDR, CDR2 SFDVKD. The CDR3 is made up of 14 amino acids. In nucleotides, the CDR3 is TGTGCCACCAGTGATTTGGGCTTCCAAGAGACCCAGTACTTC. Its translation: CATSDLGFQETQYF.

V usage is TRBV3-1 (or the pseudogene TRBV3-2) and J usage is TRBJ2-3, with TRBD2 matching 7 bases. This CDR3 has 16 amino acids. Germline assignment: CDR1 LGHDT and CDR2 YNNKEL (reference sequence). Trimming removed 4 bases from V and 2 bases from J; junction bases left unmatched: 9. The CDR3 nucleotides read TGTGCCAGCAGCCCCCTTCTGGGGAGGGCCACAGATACGCAGTATTTT. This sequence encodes CASSPLLGRATDTQYF.

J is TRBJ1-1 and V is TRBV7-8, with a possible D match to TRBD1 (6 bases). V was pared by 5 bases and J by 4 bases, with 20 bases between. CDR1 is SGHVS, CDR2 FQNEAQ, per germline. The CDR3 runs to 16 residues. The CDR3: CASSQGLRRGGTEAFF. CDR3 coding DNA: TGTGCCAGCAGCCAGGGGTTGCGACGCGGCGGCACTGAAGCTTTCTTT.

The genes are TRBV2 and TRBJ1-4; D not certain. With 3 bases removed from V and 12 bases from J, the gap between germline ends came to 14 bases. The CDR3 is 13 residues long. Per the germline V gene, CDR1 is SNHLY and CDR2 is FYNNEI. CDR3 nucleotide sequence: TGTGCCAGCAGTGACGGTCCTGTACGGGAACTGTTTTTT. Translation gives CASSDGPVRELFF.

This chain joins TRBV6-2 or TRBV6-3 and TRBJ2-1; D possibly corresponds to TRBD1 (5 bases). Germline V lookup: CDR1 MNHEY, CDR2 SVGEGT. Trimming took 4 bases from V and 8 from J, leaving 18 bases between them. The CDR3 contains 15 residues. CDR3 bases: TGTGCCAGCAGTTCCCTGGGCAGGGCCAGGGATGAGCAGTTCTTC. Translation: CASSSLGRARDEQFF.

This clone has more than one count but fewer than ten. DNA for the CDR3: TGCGCCAGCAGCCATGCCACTAGCGGGGGGCCAGATACGCAGTATTTT. Its protein product is CASSHATSGGPDTQYF. V gene TRBV4-1 combines with J gene TRBJ2-3; TRBD2 matches 12 bases. CDR3 length equals 16 residues. The J segment lost 4 bases and the V segment lost 3 bases, leaving 5 bases of the junction unmatched. Germline CDR1 and CDR2: MGHRA and YSYEKL.

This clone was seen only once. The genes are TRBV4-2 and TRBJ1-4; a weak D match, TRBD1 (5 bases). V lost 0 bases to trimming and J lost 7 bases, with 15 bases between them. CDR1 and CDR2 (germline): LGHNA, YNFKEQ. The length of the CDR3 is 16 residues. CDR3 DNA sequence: TGTGCCAGCAGCCAAGATAGGGCAGGGTCAAGTGAAAAACTGTTTTTT. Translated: CASSQDRAGSSEKLFF.

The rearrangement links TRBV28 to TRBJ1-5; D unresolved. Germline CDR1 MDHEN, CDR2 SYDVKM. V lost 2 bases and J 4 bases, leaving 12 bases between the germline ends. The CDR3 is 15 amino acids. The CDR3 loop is CASSLVHRTNQPQHF. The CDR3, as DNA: TGTGCCAGCAGTTTAGTGCACAGAACGAATCAGCCCCAGCATTTT.

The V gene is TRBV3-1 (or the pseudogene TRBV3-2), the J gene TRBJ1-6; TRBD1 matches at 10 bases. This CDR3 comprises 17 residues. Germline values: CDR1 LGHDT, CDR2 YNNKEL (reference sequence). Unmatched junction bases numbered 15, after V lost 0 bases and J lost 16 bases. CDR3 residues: CASSQEKWDRGISPLHF. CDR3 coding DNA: TGTGCCAGCAGCCAAGAGAAATGGGACAGGGGTATCTCTCCTCTCCACTTT.